This section outlines one TCR beta chain sequence together with its context. The antigen remains unidentified. Quantitative 5'-RACE with molecular barcodes was used to make the TCR beta libraries. In TCRdb, the 5' RACE reads were re-called with MiXCR into one record per CDR3 protein. The table records 250,000 to 300,000 distinct CDR3 sequences, around 19% of them present only once. In germline, CDR1 is SEHNR, CDR2 FQNEAQ (reference sequence). The CDR3 spans 15 residues. V lost 5 bases and J lost 2, with 15 bases in between. The sample originates from a study of CD8 T cells in ankylosing spondylitis. Notes on the study in general: Disease-associated clones were reportedly significantly overrepresented in matched ankylosing spondylitis synovial fluid. Typical of ankylosing spondylitis blood, it appeared, was a TCR beta motif of under 10 highly homologous variants. In the blood and synovial fluid of reactive arthritis, some motif variants had been previously reported.

The chain is built from TRBV7-9 and TRBJ2-5, with D unresolved. Sequencing was carried out using blood, either unsorted or a sorted T cell fraction (not recorded which). The sequence was obtained from a male donor with ankylosing spondylitis or in good health (not recorded which). The CDR3 spells CASSPQRGKQETQYF. The CDR3 coding sequence is TGTGCCAGCAGCCCACAACGAGGCAAACAAGAGACCCAGTACTTC. The full variable domain, completed using reference TRBV7-9 and TRBJ2-5, is DTGVSQNPRHKITKRGQNVTFRCDPISEHNRLYWYRQTLGQGPEFLTYFQNEAQLEKSRLLSDRFSAERPKGSFSTLEIQRTEQGDSAMYLCASSPQRGKQETQYFGPGTRLLVL.